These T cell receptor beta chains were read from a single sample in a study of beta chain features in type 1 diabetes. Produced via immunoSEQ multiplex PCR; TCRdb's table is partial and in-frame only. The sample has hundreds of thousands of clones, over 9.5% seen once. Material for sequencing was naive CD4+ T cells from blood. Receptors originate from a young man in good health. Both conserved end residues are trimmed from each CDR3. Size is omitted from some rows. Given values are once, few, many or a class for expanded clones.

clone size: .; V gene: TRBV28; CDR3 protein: ASIYPGQSYEQY
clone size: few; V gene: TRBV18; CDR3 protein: ASSLGSPSPNTQY
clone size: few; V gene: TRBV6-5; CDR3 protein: ASQSGRLEGYEQY
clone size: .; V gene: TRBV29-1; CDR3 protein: SVVVTGIELAF
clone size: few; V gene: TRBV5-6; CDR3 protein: ASSLDARRGSYNEQF
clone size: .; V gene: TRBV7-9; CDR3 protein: ASRRGSGANVLT
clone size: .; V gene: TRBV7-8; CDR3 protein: ASSLRTPGATYNEQF
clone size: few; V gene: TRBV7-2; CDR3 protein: ASSTDGRAQETQY
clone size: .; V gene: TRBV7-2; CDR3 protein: AIRTDGSYEQY
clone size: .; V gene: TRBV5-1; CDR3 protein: ASSLGSNGETQY
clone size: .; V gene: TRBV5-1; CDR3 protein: ASSLDINTGELF
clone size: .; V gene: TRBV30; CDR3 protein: AWGRDSYEQY
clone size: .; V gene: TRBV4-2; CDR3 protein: ASSLTEPNTEAF